This T cell receptor beta chain originates from a study of T-cell memory formation after mild COVID-19. Whole-study results and caveats: CM and EM subsets held most contracting CD4+ clones; EMRA held CD8+ ones. A second wave of clones peaked on day 37, and their SARS-CoV-2 specificity went unconfirmed.

Libraries for TCRalpha and TCRbeta carried sample barcodes and unique molecular identifiers via 5'RACE. TCRdb fed the 5' RACE reads into MiXCR, producing one record per CDR3 protein. The sample lists 400,000 to 500,000 distinct CDR3 sequences, 15% to 25% occurring once. A remark on this clonotype: The target antigen is unknown.

The germline V and J ends were trimmed by 6 bases and 4 bases, with 12 bases remaining between them. CDR3 length equals 13 residues. Germline V CDR1 and CDR2: SQVTM, ANQGSEA. The V and J genes are TRBV29-1 and TRBJ1-4; D is unresolved. The origin of this receptor is an adult woman who had mild COVID-19 (a few samples of this study predate the infection). Cell type and time point are not known. Sequenced: PBMCs or a T cell subset sorted from them (not recorded which). The CDR3 nucleotides are TGCAGCGTCGCTCCGGGTTTTAATGAAAAACTGTTTTTT. Translating it yields CSVAPGFNEKLFF. Supplemented by reference TRBV29-1 and TRBJ1-4, the full variable domain reads SAVISQKPSRDICQRGTSLTIQCQVDSQVTMMFWYRQQPGQSLTLIATANQGSEATYESGFVIDKFPISRPNLTFSTLTVSNMSPEDSSIYLCSVAPGFNEKLFFGSGTQLSVL.